These 32 T cell receptor beta chains came from one sample sequenced in a study of blood T cell repertoires in COVID-19. The table came from immunoSEQ multiplex PCR; TCRdb's copy has only in-frame clones and leaves some out. The sample contains roughly 250,000 clones, approximately 80% of which appear only once. Source material: peripheral blood. These receptor sequences come from an elderly woman with active or convalescent COVID-19.

V gene TRBV6-6 combines with J gene TRBJ2-1; TRBD2 might be the D (5 bases). The CDR3 extends over 14 amino acids. From germline, CDR1 is MNHNY and CDR2 SVGAGI (reference sequence). Between the trimmed V and J ends, which lost 7 bases and 2 bases, there was a span of 12 bases. This CDR3 is CASTLPGAYNEQFF. The CDR3 DNA is TGTGCCAGCACCCTACCCGGGGCCTACAATGAGCAGTTCTTC.

In its sample, this clone was seen once. The chain couples TRBV2 to TRBJ1-1; TRBD1 matches at 8 bases. With 2 bases clipped from V and 1 base from J, the junction kept 3 bases outside the gene matches. The germline CDR1 and CDR2 sequences are SNHLY and FYNNEI. This CDR3 is built from 15 residues. CDR3 region: CASSELGQANTEAFF. DNA of the CDR3: TGTGCCAGCAGTGAATTGGGACAGGCGAACACTGAAGCTTTCTTT. The full variable domain, in which reference TRBV2 and TRBJ1-1 provide the parts outside the CDR3, is EPEVTQTPSHQVTQMGQEVILRCVPISNHLYFYWYRQILGQKVEFLVSFYNNEISEKSEIFDDQFSVERPDGSNFTLKIRSTKLEDSAMYFCASSELGQANTEAFFGQGTRLTVV.

This chain uses TRBV11-3 with TRBJ2-1; TRBD2 is a possible D gene (6 bases). The V gene's germline CDR1 is SGHNT and CDR2 YENEEA. The CDR3 sequence is 16 residues long. Trimming removed 5 bases at V and 5 bases at J, with 19 bases between. The CDR3 loop reads CASSPRTTPSDNEQFF. The DNA of the CDR3 is TGTGCCAGCAGCCCCAGGACTACGCCTTCTGACAATGAGCAGTTCTTC.

This sequence joins TRBV2 and TRBJ2-3, with TRBD2 matching over 8 bases. Germline V gene lookup returns CDR1 SNHLY and CDR2 FYNNEI. V was pared by 8 bases and J by 2 bases, with 9 bases of the junction left unmatched. This CDR3 has 15 amino acids. CDR3 sequence reads: CASAWDSGNTDTQYF. CDR3 nucleotide sequence: TGTGCCAGCGCTTGGGATAGCGGGAACACAGATACGCAGTATTTT.

The V call is TRBV28, the J call TRBJ1-3; the D is unclear. Germline assignment: CDR1 MDHEN and CDR2 SYDVKM. The length of the CDR3 is 15 residues. The V end was cut by 1 base, the J end by 0 bases, with 7 bases between. CDR3 DNA sequence: TGTGCCAGCAGTTTATCGCTGAGCTCTGGAAACACCATATATTTT. Its translation is CASSLSLSSGNTIYF.

The chain couples TRBV18 to TRBJ2-3; D unclear. The ends were cut back, 3 bases at V and 4 bases at J, with 8 bases in the middle. CDR1 KGHSH and CDR2 LQKENI come from the germline V gene. This CDR3 has 13 residues. The CDR3 region has the DNA TGTGCCAGCTCACCCACGAGGCCAGATACGCAGTATTTT. Protein: CASSPTRPDTQYF.

The V and J genes are TRBV6-5 and TRBJ2-5; 8 nucleotides agree with TRBD2. CDR3 length equals 15 residues. Per the germline V gene, CDR1 is MNHEY and CDR2 is SVGAGI. V lost 6 bases and J lost 5; bases outside the gene matches: 11. CDR3 region: CASRRIAGRGETQYF. The DNA of the CDR3 is TGTGCCAGCAGGAGAATAGCGGGGAGAGGGGAGACCCAGTACTTC.

This rearrangement joins TRBV13 to TRBJ2-2; 7 bases line up with TRBD1. Per the germline V gene, CDR1 is PRHDT and CDR2 is FYEKMQ (reference sequence). This CDR3 is built from 15 residues. J gave up 4 bases and V 1 base, and 3 bases lay outside the gene matches. The CDR3 loop reads CASSLVGTATGELFF. For the CDR3, the DNA is TGTGCCAGCAGCTTAGTTGGGACAGCCACCGGGGAGCTGTTTTTT.

The chain is built from TRBV3-1 (or the pseudogene TRBV3-2) and TRBJ2-7; D is undetermined. V lost 1 base and J lost 4, with 8 bases in between. The CDR3 length is 13 residues. Germline V lookup: CDR1 LGHDT, CDR2 YNNKEL (reference sequence). The CDR3 loop is CASSQARPYEQYF. In DNA form, the CDR3 reads TGTGCCAGCAGCCAAGCTAGACCATACGAGCAGTACTTC.

The CDR3 loop is CASSLDGRGLNGYTF. CDR3 DNA sequence: TGTGCCAGCAGCTTAGACGGCAGGGGTCTGAACGGCTACACCTTC. The J gene is TRBJ1-2, the V gene TRBV7-2, with D possibly matching TRBD1 (6 bases). CDR3 length: 15 residues. V was clipped by 1 base and J by 8 bases, with 17 bases between them. Germline values: CDR1 SGHTA, CDR2 FQGNSA.

This clone appeared a single time. This rearrangement joins TRBV18 to TRBJ1-1, with D uncertain. CDR1 is KGHSH, CDR2 LQKENI, per germline. V lost 3 bases, J lost 5 bases, and 19 bases lay in between. The CDR3 loop spans 16 amino acids. The CDR3 bases are TGTGCCAGCTCACCCCTTAGACCATCCCTAGGTACTGAAGCTTTCTTT. Amino acid sequence: CASSPLRPSLGTEAFF.

The V gene is TRBV30, the J gene TRBJ2-1; 15 bases match TRBD2. The V gene's germline CDR1 is GTSNPN and CDR2 SVGIG (reference sequence). J was trimmed by 10 bases and V by 3 bases; bases with no gene match: 7. The CDR3 spans 15 residues. The CDR3 sequence: CAWSPGLAGGGEQFF. In DNA, the CDR3 is TGTGCCTGGAGCCCGGGACTAGCGGGGGGAGGGGAGCAGTTCTTC.

The rearrangement links TRBV3-1 (or the pseudogene TRBV3-2) to TRBJ1-6; a weak D match, TRBD1 (6 bases). This CDR3 comprises 14 residues. The V gene's germline CDR1 is LGHDT and CDR2 YNNKEL (reference sequence). V shed 1 base and J shed 6 bases, with 7 bases lying between them. CDR3 amino acids: CASSQVQGNSPLHF. CDR3 coding DNA: TGTGCCAGCAGCCAAGTACAGGGTAATTCACCCCTCCACTTT.

J is TRBJ2-1 and V is TRBV5-1; 7 nucleotides agree with TRBD2. The CDR3 covers 15 residues. Germline CDR1 is SGHRS and CDR2 is YFSETQ. With V trimmed by 1 base and J by 9 bases, 10 bases remained unmatched. The DNA for the CDR3 is TGCGCCAGCAGCTTGAGGAGCGGGGCCATACGTGAGCAGTTCTTC. Encoded protein: CASSLRSGAIREQFF.

The chain recombines TRBV4-1 with TRBJ1-4; possible D gene TRBD1, 6 bases. The CDR3 spans 14 residues. V lost 4 bases and J 14 bases, leaving 20 bases between the germline ends. Germline CDR1 reads MGHRA; CDR2 reads YSYEKL. CDR3 coding DNA: TGCGCCAGCAGCCTACCAGGGCAACAGGGAATGCTGTTTTTT. Protein: CASSLPGQQGMLFF.

This chain links TRBV28 with TRBJ2-5, with a weak D call TRBD2 (6 bases). Germline V gene sequence: CDR1 MDHEN, CDR2 SYDVKM. The CDR3 is 14 amino acids. V lost 0 bases and J lost 3, with 8 bases in between. CDR3 nucleotides: TGTGCCAGCAGTTTATGGACGGGAGAAGAGACCCAGTACTTC. Protein: CASSLWTGEETQYF. Looking up the rest from reference TRBV28 and TRBJ2-5 gives the full variable domain: DVKVTQSSRYLVKRTGEKVFLECVQDMDHENMFWYRQDPGLGLRLIYFSYDVKMKEKGDIPEGYSVSREKKERFSLILESASTNQTSMYLCASSLWTGEETQYFGPGTRLLVL.

This clone was detected only a few times. The V call is TRBV13, the J call TRBJ1-2; perhaps TRBD1 as D (6 bases). CDR1 is PRHDT and CDR2 is FYEKMQ in the germline V gene (reference sequence). With 0 bases removed from V and 4 bases from J, the gap between germline ends came to 6 bases. The CDR3 has 13 amino acids. CDR3 in amino acids: CASSLGGGYGYTF. The CDR3 DNA sequence: TGTGCCAGCAGCTTAGGAGGGGGCTATGGCTACACCTTC.

The V gene is TRBV29-1, the J gene TRBJ2-7; D may be TRBD2 (5 bases). The CDR3 contains 16 residues. CDR1 and CDR2 from the germline V gene are SQVTM and ANQGSEA. The ends were cut back, 6 bases at V and 1 base at J, with 22 bases in the middle. The CDR3: CSVVGVEPVGSYEQYF. The CDR3 nucleotides read TGCAGCGTCGTCGGGGTTGAGCCCGTAGGTTCCTACGAGCAGTACTTC.

The rearrangement joins TRBV5-6 to TRBJ1-2; TRBD1 agrees at 7 bases. Trimming cost V 4 bases and J 8 bases; bases outside gene matches: 11. CDR3 size: 14 residues. Germline CDR1 reads SGHDT; CDR2 reads YYEEEE. CDR3 amino acids: CASSPPDRVSGYTF. The CDR3 DNA reads TGTGCCAGCAGCCCCCCCGACAGGGTGTCCGGCTACACCTTC.

This chain links TRBV6-5 with TRBJ1-2; tentatively, D is TRBD1 (5 bases). Deletions cut 6 bases from V and 5 bases from J, with 10 bases between. CDR1 and CDR2 (germline): MNHEY, SVGAGI. CDR3 size: 12 residues. This CDR3 is CASRTDRYGYTF. Written as DNA, the CDR3 is TGTGCCAGCAGGACTGACAGATATGGCTACACCTTC.

This clone was recorded a few times. The gene calls are TRBV6-5 and TRBJ1-4; D is possibly TRBD1 (5 bases). Germline lookup yields CDR1 MNHEY and CDR2 SVGAGI. Deletions cut 11 bases from V and 7 bases from J, with 20 bases between. The CDR3 extends over 14 amino acids. CDR3: CAVPQGTWVEKLFF. The CDR3 DNA reads TGTGCCGTACCTCAGGGTACTTGGGTTGAAAAACTGTTTTTT.

V is TRBV28 and J is TRBJ2-1, with 9 bases fitting TRBD2. CDR3 length equals 16 residues. V dropped 5 bases and J dropped 4; count of bases not matched to a gene: 9. The V gene's germline CDR1 is MDHEN and CDR2 SYDVKM. In nucleotides, the CDR3 is TGTGCCAGCAGTAGCGGGAGGTCCATACAATACAATGAGCAGTTCTTC. Protein sequence: CASSSGRSIQYNEQFF.

The V gene is TRBV10-3, the J gene TRBJ2-7; 12 nucleotides match TRBD2. From germline, CDR1 is ENHRY and CDR2 SYGVKD. The CDR3 totals 14 residues. Unmatched junction bases numbered 6, after V lost 6 bases and J lost 6 bases. CDR3: CAIRETSGSSEQYF. The CDR3 coding sequence is TGTGCCATCAGAGAGACTAGCGGGAGTAGCGAGCAGTACTTC.

The chain is built from TRBV28 and TRBJ2-1; 8 bases fit TRBD2. The CDR3 is 16 residues long. From germline, CDR1 is MDHEN and CDR2 SYDVKM. V was pared by 4 bases and J by 4 bases, with 9 bases of the junction left unmatched. CDR3 sequence: CASSWVGGGTYNEQFF. CDR3 DNA sequence: TGTGCCAGCAGTTGGGTCGGGGGGGGTACTTACAATGAGCAGTTCTTC. Looking up the rest from reference TRBV28 and TRBJ2-1 gives the full variable domain: DVKVTQSSRYLVKRTGEKVFLECVQDMDHENMFWYRQDPGLGLRLIYFSYDVKMKEKGDIPEGYSVSREKKERFSLILESASTNQTSMYLCASSWVGGGTYNEQFFGPGTRLTVL.

This chain links TRBV6-2 or TRBV6-3 with TRBJ2-7, with TRBD1 identical over 7 bases. The CDR3 runs to 15 residues. From germline, CDR1 is MNHEY and CDR2 SVGEGT. With V trimmed by 6 bases and J by 3 bases, 11 bases remained unmatched. The DNA of the CDR3 is TGTGCCAGCAGCCGCGGACAGGCTGGGTTCTACGAGCAGTACTTC. As protein: CASSRGQAGFYEQYF.

The chain employs TRBV5-1 and TRBJ1-1, with D tentatively TRBD1 (5 bases). V gave up 0 bases and J gave up 4 bases, with 13 bases separating them. Per germline, CDR1 SGHRS and CDR2 YFSETQ. CDR3 length: 15 amino acids. The chain's CDR3 is CASSLGRAGGTEAFF. CDR3 DNA sequence: TGCGCCAGCAGCTTGGGGCGTGCGGGGGGCACTGAAGCTTTCTTT.

The chain links TRBV2 to TRBJ1-4; D may be TRBD1 (5 bases). The V gene's germline CDR1 is SNHLY and CDR2 FYNNEI. The CDR3 is made up of 13 amino acids. The ends were cut back, 8 bases at V and 7 bases at J, with 14 bases in the middle. The CDR3 bases are TGTGCCAGCGGAAGGGGCACCAGTGAAAAACTGTTTTTT. It translates to CASGRGTSEKLFF.

J is TRBJ1-2 and V is TRBV5-1; 9 bases are a match to TRBD1. There are 15 residues in the CDR3. V trimming: 4 bases; J trimming: 4 bases; junction bases outside the gene matches: 8. Germline-derived CDR1 and CDR2 are SGHRS and YFSETQ. CDR3 nucleotides: TGCGCCAGCAGCCCGGGACAGGGTCAGGCCTATGGCTACACCTTC. Protein: CASSPGQGQAYGYTF.

The chain couples TRBV5-1 to TRBJ1-6; possibly TRBD1 for D (6 bases). With 4 bases removed from V and 9 bases from J, the gap between germline ends came to 20 bases. Germline loops: CDR1 SGHRS, CDR2 YFSETQ. The CDR3 runs to 16 residues. Here the CDR3 DNA reads TGCGCCAGCAGCCCTCTTCCGGGACAAGAGTTTTCACCCCTCCACTTT. Translated, it gives CASSPLPGQEFSPLHF. Full variable domain (outside the CDR3, taken from reference TRBV5-1 and TRBJ1-6): KAGVTQTPRYLIKTRGQQVTLSCSPISGHRSVSWYQQTPGQGLQFLFEYFSETQRNKGNFPGRFSGRQFSNSRSEMNVSTLELGDSALYLCASSPLPGQEFSPLHFGNGTRLTVT.

The table lists this clone with a few counts. The rearrangement links TRBV7-8 to TRBJ2-7, with a tentative D call TRBD2 (6 bases). The CDR3 sequence is 14 residues long. Germline loops: CDR1 SGHVS, CDR2 FQNEAQ. V lost 4 bases, J lost 7 bases, and 17 bases lay in between. In nucleotides, the CDR3 is TGTGCCAGCAGCTCCCGGAATGGCGGGATGGAGCAGTACTTC. It encodes CASSSRNGGMEQYF.

CDR3: CASSLGQNYGYTF. The CDR3, as DNA: TGTGCCAGCAGCTTAGGACAAAACTATGGCTACACCTTC. This chain joins TRBV7-9 and TRBJ1-2, with no clear D. V lost 1 base to trimming and J lost 2 bases, with 5 bases between them. There are 13 residues in the CDR3. CDR1 SEHNR and CDR2 FQNEAQ come from the germline V gene (reference sequence).

This rearrangement joins TRBV2 to TRBJ2-7; maybe TRBD2 (7 bases). Per germline, CDR1 SNHLY and CDR2 FYNNEI. With 9 bases removed from V and 5 bases from J, the gap between germline ends came to 20 bases. This CDR3 is built from 14 residues. CDR3 DNA: TGTGCCAGGGGGGGGGTCGGGACACCCGACGAGCAGTACTTC. It is translated as CARGGVGTPDEQYF.